This TCR beta chain was observed in a study of T cell responses to AZD1222 COVID-19 vaccine. Study-level results: Spike-specific TCR breadth and depth were elevated following two AZD1222 doses.

Here immunoSEQ multiplex PCR was the method, and the copy in TCRdb shows in-frame clones only, minus some. The profile covers 90,000 to 150,000 clones, with 75% to 95% appearing a single time and 4% to 5% taken by the ten largest. From germline, CDR1 is LNHDA and CDR2 SQIVND (reference sequence). Trimming removed 2 bases from V and 3 bases from J; junction bases left unmatched: 7. This CDR3 spans 17 amino acids. A remark on this clone: Antigen specificity is unknown.

This chain joins TRBV19 and TRBJ2-1, with 10 bases fitting TRBD2. This sequence originates from an adult who received the MenACWY meningococcal vaccine as a control. The input for sequencing was peripheral blood, taken 28 days after the second dose of the MenACWY control vaccine. CDR3 DNA sequence: TGTGCCAGTAGTATACAAGATTTAGCGGGAGGCTACAATGAGCAGTTCTTC. It encodes CASSIQDLAGGYNEQFF.